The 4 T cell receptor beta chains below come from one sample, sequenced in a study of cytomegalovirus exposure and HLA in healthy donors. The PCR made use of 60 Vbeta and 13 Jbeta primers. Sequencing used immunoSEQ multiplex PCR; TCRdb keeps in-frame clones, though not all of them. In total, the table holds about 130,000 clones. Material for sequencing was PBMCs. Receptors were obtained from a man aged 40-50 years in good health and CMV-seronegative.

The CDR3 coding sequence is TGTGCCAGCAGTGCCCACGGGACAGGGGTCTACGAGCAGTACTTC. Protein product: CASSAHGTGVYEQYF. The V gene is TRBV28, the J gene TRBJ2-7; 10 bases agree with TRBD1. This CDR3 has 15 amino acids. Germline V gene lookup returns CDR1 MDHEN and CDR2 SYDVKM. J lost 3 bases, V lost 5 bases, and 7 bases had no gene match.

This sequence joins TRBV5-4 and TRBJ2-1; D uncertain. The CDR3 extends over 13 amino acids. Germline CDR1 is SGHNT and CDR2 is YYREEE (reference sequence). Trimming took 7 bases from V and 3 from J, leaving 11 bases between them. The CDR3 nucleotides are TGTGCCAGCTGGCGGCCGGGCTACAATGAGCAGTTCTTC. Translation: CASWRPGYNEQFF.

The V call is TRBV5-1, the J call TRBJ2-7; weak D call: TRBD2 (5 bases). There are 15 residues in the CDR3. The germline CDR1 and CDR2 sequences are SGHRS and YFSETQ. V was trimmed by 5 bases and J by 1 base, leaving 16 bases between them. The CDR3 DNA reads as TGCGCCAGCAGAGGCCTCGTAGGAGGTTCCTACGAGCAGTACTTC. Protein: CASRGLVGGSYEQYF.

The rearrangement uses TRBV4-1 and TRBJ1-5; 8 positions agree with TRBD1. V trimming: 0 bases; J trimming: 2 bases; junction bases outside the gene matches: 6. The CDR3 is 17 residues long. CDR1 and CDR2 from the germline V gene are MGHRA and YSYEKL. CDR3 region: CASSQEPATGGNQPQHF. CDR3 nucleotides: TGCGCCAGCAGCCAAGAACCGGCGACAGGGGGCAATCAGCCCCAGCATTTT.